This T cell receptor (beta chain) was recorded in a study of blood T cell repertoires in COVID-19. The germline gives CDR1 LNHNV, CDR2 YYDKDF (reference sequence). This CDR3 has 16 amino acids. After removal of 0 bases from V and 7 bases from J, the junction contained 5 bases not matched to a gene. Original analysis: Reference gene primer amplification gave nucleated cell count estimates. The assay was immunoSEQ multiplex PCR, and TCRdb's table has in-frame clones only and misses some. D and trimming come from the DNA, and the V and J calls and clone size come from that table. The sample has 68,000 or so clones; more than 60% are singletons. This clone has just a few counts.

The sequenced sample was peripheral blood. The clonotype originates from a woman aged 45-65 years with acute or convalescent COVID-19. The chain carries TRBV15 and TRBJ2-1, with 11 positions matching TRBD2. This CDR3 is CATSRDSGGAVNEQFF. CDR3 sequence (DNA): TGTGCCACCAGCAGAGATAGCGGGGGGGCCGTGAATGAGCAGTTCTTC.